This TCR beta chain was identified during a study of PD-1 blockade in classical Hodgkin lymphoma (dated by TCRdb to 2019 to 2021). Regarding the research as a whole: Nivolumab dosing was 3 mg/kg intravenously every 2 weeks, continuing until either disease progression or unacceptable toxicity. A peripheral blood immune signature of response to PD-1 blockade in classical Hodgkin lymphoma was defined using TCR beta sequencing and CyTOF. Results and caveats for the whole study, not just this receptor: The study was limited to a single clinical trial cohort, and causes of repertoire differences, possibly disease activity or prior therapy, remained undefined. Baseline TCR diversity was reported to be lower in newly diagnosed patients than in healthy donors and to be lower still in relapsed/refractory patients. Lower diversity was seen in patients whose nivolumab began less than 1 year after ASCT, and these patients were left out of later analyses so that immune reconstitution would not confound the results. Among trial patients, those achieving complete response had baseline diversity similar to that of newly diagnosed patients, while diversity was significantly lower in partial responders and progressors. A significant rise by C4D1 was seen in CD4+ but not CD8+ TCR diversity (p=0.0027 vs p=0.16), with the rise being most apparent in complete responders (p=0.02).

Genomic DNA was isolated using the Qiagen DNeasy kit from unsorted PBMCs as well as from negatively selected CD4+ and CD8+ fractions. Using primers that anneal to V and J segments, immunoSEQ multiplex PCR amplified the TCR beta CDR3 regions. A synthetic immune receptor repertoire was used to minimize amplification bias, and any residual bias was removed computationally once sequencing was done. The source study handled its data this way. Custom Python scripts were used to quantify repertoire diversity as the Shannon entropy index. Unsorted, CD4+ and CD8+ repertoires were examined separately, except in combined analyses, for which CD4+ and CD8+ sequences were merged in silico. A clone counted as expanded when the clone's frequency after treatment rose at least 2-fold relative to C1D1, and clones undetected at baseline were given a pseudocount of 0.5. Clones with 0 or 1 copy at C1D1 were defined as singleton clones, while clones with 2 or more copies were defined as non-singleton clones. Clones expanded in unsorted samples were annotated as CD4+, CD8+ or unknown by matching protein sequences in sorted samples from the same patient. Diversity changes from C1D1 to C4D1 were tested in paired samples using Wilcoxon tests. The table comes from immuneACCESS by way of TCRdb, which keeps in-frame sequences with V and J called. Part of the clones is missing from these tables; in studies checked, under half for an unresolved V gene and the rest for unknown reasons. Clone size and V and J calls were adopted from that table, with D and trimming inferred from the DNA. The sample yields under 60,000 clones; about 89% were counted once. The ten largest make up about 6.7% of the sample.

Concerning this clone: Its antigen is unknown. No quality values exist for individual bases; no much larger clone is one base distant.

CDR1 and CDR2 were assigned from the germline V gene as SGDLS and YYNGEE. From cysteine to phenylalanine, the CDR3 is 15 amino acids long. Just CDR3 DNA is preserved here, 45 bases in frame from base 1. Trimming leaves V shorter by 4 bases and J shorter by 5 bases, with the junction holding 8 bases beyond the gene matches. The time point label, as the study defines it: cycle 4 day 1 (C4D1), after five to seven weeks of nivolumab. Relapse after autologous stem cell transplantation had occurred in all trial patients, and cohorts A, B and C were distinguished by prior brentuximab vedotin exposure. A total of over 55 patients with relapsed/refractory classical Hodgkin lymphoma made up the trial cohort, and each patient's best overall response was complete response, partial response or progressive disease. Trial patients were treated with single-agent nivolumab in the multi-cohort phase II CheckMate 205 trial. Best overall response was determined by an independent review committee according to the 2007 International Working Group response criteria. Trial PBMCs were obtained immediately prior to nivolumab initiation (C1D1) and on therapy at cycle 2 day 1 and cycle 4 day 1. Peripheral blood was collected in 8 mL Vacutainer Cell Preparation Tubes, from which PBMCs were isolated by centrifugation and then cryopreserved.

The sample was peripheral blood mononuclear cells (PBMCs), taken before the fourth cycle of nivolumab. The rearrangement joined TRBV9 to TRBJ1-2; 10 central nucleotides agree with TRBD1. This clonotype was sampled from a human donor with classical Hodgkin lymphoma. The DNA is TGTGCCAGCAGCCCTGGGGACAGGGGCGGTTATGGCTACACCTTC. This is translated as CASSPGDRGGYGYTF.